A selection of T cell receptor beta chains follows, all from one sample in a study of T cell responses to AZD1222 COVID-19 vaccine. Generated by immunoSEQ multiplex PCR, the TCRdb table keeps only in-frame clones and is missing some. The table records 250,000 to 300,000 clones, roughly 93% of them present only once. Sample: peripheral blood, taken 28 days after the second AZD1222 dose. The source of these receptors is an adult who received the AZD1222 COVID-19 vaccine. The CDR3 runs from the conserved cysteine through the conserved F or W. D genes are given only for firm matches. The listing skips clone size in some rows; elsewhere it reads once, few, many or a size class.

size: -; length: 13; V: TRBV14; D: -; J: TRBJ1-2; CDR3: CASSQEGLYGYTF; DNA: TGTGCCAGCAGCCAAGAGGGACTCTATGGCTACACCTTC
size: once; length: 16; V: TRBV3-1/TRBV3-2; D: -; J: TRBJ1-4; CDR3: CASSQDTFPTNEKLFF; DNA: TGTGCCAGCAGCCAGGACACGTTTCCAACTAATGAAAAACTGTTTTTT
size: -; length: 13; V: TRBV19; D: -; J: TRBJ1-5; CDR3: CASSITWDQPQHF; DNA: TGTGCCAGTAGTATTACGTGGGATCAGCCCCAGCATTTT
size: -; length: 14; V: TRBV28; D: TRBD2; J: TRBJ2-2; CDR3: CASSFQGGTGELFF; DNA: TGTGCCAGCAGTTTCCAGGGAGGGACCGGGGAGCTGTTTTTT
size: -; length: 13; V: TRBV4-1; D: TRBD1; J: TRBJ1-5; CDR3: CASADREYQPQHF; DNA: TGCGCCAGCGCGGACAGGGAGTATCAGCCCCAGCATTTT
size: -; length: 13; V: TRBV11-3; D: -; J: TRBJ1-6; CDR3: CASSLNRNSPLHF; DNA: TGTGCCAGCAGTCTTAACAGGAATTCACCCCTCCACTTT
size: -; length: 13; V: TRBV12-3/TRBV12-4; D: -; J: TRBJ2-7; CDR3: CASSSGRVYEQYF; DNA: TGTGCCAGCAGTTCAGGACGGGTCTACGAGCAGTACTTC
size: -; length: 14; V: TRBV27; D: -; J: TRBJ1-2; CDR3: CASSPGPSNYGYTF; DNA: TGTGCCAGCAGTCCGGGACCGTCTAACTATGGCTACACCTTC
size: many; length: 13; V: TRBV7-9; D: -; J: TRBJ1-2; CDR3: CASSLDGLVGYTF; DNA: TGTGCCAGCAGCTTAGATGGGCTCGTAGGCTACACCTTC
size: -; length: 11; V: TRBV6-5; D: -; J: TRBJ1-1; CDR3: CASSSGVRAFF; DNA: TGTGCCAGCAGTTCAGGGGTGCGAGCTTTCTTT
size: -; length: 13; V: TRBV12-3/TRBV12-4; D: -; J: TRBJ2-5; CDR3: CASRRTGQETQYF; DNA: TGTGCCAGCAGACGGACGGGTCAAGAGACCCAGTACTTC
size: -; length: 13; V: TRBV9; D: TRBD1; J: TRBJ2-5; CDR3: CASSVTGAETQYF; DNA: TGTGCCAGCAGCGTAACAGGGGCGGAGACCCAGTACTTC
size: -; length: 14; V: TRBV6-5; D: TRBD1; J: TRBJ1-6; CDR3: CASTPTGVNSPLHF; DNA: TGTGCCAGCACCCCGACAGGGGTGAATTCACCCCTCCACTTT
size: -; length: 17; V: TRBV12-1; D: -; J: TRBJ2-5; CDR3: CASSFDYSGRAYRTQYF; DNA: TGTGCCAGCAGCTTTGACTATAGCGGGAGGGCCTATCGAACCCAGTACTTC
size: -; length: 15; V: TRBV7-3; D: TRBD1; J: TRBJ2-1; CDR3: CASSFGTGAYNEQFF; DNA: TGTGCCAGCAGCTTCGGGACAGGGGCTTACAATGAGCAGTTCTTC
size: -; length: 14; V: TRBV7-8; D: -; J: TRBJ1-5; CDR3: CASSSRRSNQPQHF; DNA: TGTGCCAGCAGCTCTAGACGGAGCAATCAGCCCCAGCATTTT
size: once; length: 15; V: TRBV28; D: TRBD2; J: TRBJ2-2; CDR3: CASRAGGPRTGELFF; DNA: TGTGCCAGCAGAGCGGGAGGGCCGAGGACCGGGGAGCTGTTTTTT
size: -; length: 14; V: TRBV14; D: TRBD1; J: TRBJ1-3; CDR3: CASSHWTGPNTIYF; DNA: TGTGCCAGCAGCCACTGGACAGGGCCAAACACCATATATTTT
size: -; length: 14; V: TRBV7-3; D: -; J: TRBJ2-2; CDR3: CASSQGAVGGELFF; DNA: TGTGCCAGCAGCCAGGGCGCTGTGGGCGGGGAGCTGTTTTTT
size: -; length: 11; V: TRBV29-1; D: -; J: TRBJ2-2; CDR3: CSVENTGELFF; DNA: TGCAGCGTTGAGAACACCGGGGAGCTGTTTTTT
size: -; length: 14; V: TRBV27; D: -; J: TRBJ2-1; CDR3: CASKISGPYNEQFF; DNA: TGTGCCAGCAAAATCTCGGGCCCCTACAATGAGCAGTTCTTC
size: -; length: 14; V: TRBV18; D: -; J: TRBJ1-1; CDR3: CASSQYDANTEAFF; DNA: TGTGCCAGCTCACAGTACGACGCGAACACTGAAGCTTTCTTT
size: -; length: 19; V: TRBV3-1/TRBV3-2; D: TRBD2; J: TRBJ2-1; CDR3: CASSRRLGTSGGIYNEQFF; DNA: TGTGCCAGCAGCCGCCGACTCGGGACTAGCGGGGGGATATACAATGAGCAGTTCTTC
size: -; length: 12; V: TRBV28; D: -; J: TRBJ1-5; CDR3: CASSFGNQPQHF; DNA: TGTGCCAGCAGTTTCGGAAATCAGCCCCAGCATTTT